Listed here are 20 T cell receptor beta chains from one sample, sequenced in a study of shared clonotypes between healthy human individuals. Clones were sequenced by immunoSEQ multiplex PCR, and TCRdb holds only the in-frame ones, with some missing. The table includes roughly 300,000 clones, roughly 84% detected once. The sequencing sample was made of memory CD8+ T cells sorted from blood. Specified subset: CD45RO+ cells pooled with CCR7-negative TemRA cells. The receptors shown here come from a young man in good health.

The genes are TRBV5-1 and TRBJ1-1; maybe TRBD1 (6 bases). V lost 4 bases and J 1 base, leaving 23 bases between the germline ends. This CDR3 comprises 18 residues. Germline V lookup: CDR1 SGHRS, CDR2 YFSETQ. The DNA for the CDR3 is TGCGCCAGCAGCCCCGGGGGGGCCAGGGTGGCAGCGAACACTGAAGCTTTCTTT. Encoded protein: CASSPGGARVAANTEAFF.

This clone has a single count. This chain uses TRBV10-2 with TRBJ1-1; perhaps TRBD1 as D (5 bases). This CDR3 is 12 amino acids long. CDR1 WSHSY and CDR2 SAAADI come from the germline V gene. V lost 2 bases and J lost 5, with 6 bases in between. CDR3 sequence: CASSEGGTEAFF. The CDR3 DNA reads TGCGCCAGCAGTGAGGGGGGTACTGAAGCTTTCTTT.

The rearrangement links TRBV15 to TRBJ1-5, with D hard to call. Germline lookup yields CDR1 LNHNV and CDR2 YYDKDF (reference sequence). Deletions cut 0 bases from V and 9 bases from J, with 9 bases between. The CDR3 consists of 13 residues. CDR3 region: CATSRDRAWPQHF. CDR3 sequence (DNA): TGTGCCACCAGCAGAGATCGGGCTTGGCCCCAGCATTTT.

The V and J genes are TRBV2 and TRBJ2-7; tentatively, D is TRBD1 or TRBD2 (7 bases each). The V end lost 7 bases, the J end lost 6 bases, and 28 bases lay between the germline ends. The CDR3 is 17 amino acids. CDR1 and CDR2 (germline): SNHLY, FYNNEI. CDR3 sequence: CASKPPPYRGGLGEQYF. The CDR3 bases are TGTGCCAGCAAGCCCCCGCCCTACAGGGGAGGGTTGGGCGAGCAGTACTTC.

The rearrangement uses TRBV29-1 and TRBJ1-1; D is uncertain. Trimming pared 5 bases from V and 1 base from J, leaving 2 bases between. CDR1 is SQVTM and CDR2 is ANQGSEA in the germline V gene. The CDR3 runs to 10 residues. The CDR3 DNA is TGCAGCGTTACGAACACTGAAGCTTTCTTT. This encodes CSVTNTEAFF.

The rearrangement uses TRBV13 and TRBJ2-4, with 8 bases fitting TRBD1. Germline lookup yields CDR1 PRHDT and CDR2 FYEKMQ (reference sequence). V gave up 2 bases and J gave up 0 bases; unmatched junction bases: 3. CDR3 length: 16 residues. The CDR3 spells CASSLRQGLAKNIQYF. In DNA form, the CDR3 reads TGTGCCAGCAGCTTAAGACAGGGGCTAGCCAAAAACATTCAGTACTTC.

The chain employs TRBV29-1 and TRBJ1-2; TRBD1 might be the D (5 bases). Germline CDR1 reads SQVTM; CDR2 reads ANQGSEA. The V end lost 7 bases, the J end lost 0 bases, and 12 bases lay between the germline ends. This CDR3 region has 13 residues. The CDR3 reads CSGWDGSNYGYTF. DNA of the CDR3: TGCAGCGGATGGGACGGCTCTAACTATGGCTACACCTTC.

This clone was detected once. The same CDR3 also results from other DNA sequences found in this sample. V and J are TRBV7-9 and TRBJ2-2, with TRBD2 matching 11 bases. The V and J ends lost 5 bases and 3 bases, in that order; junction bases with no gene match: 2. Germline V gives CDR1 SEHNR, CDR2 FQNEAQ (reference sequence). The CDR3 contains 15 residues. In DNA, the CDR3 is TGTGCCAGCAGCCCGGGACTAGCGGACACCGGGGAGCTGTTTTTT. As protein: CASSPGLADTGELFF.

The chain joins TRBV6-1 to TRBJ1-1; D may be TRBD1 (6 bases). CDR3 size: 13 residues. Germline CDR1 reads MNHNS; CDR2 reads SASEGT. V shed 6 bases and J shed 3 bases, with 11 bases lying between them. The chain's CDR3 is CASRGGRYTEAFF. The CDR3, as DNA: TGTGCCAGCAGAGGGGGGAGGTACACTGAAGCTTTCTTT.

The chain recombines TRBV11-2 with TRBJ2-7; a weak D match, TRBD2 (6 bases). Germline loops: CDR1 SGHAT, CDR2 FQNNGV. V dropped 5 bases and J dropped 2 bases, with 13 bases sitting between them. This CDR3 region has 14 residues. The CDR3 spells CASSPGAGPYEQYF. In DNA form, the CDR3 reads TGTGCCAGCAGCCCTGGGGCGGGGCCCTACGAGCAGTACTTC.

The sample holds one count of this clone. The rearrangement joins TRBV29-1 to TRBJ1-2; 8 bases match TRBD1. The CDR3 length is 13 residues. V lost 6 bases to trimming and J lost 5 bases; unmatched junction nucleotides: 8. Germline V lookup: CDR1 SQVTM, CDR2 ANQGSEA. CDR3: CSVPDRAGYGYTF. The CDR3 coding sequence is TGCAGCGTACCGGACAGGGCGGGGTATGGCTACACCTTC.

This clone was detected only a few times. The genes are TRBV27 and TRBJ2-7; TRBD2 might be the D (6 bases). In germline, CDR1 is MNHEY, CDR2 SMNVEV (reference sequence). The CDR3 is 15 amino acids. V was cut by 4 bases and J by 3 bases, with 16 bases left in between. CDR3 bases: TGTGCCAGCAGTTCCCTCAATGGGGGAGGCTACGAGCAGTACTTC. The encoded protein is CASSSLNGGGYEQYF.

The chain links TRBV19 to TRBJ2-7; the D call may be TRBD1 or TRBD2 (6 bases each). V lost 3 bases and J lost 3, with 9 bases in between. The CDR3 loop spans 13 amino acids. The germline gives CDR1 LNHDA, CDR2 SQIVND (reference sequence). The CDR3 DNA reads TGTGCCAGTAGTATGGGGGGACACTACGAGCAGTACTTC. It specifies CASSMGGHYEQYF.

CDR3 sequence (DNA): TGTGCCAGCAGGCGCAGCGGCCTTCAAGAGACCCAGTACTTC. Encoded protein: CASRRSGLQETQYF. The rearrangement links TRBV7-9 to TRBJ2-5; possibly TRBD2 for D (5 bases). The CDR3 sequence is 14 residues long. CDR1 and CDR2 from the germline V gene are SEHNR and FQNEAQ (reference sequence). V dropped 6 bases and J dropped 2 bases, with 13 bases sitting between them.

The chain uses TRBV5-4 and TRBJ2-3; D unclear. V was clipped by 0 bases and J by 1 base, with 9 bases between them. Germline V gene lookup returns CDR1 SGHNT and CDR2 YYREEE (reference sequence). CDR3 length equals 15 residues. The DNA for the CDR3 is TGTGCCAGCAGCTTGGTGCCCTTGGGCACAGATACGCAGTATTTT. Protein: CASSLVPLGTDTQYF.

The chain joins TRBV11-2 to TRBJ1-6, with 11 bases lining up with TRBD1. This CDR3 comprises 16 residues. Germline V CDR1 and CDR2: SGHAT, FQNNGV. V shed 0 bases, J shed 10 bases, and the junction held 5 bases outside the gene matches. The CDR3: CASSLDLGTGGSPLHF. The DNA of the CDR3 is TGTGCCAGCAGCTTAGATCTTGGGACAGGGGGATCACCCCTCCACTTT.

CDR3 in amino acids: CASSLIPAPMVYEQYF. The CDR3 nucleotides read TGTGCCAGCAGTTTAATCCCGGCACCCATGGTCTACGAGCAGTACTTC. The genes are TRBV27 and TRBJ2-7; unclear D gene. The CDR3 runs 16 residues. V was shortened by 2 bases and J by 3 bases, with 17 bases between the two germline ends. Germline CDR1 MNHEY, CDR2 SMNVEV (reference sequence).

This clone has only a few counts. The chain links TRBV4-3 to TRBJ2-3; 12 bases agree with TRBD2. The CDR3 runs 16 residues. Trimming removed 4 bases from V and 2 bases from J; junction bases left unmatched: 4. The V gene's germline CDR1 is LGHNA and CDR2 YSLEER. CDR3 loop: CASSRGLAGNTDTQYF. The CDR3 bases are TGCGCCAGCAGCCGTGGACTAGCGGGAAACACAGATACGCAGTATTTT.

The CDR3 loop reads CASKTRQSDTQYF. The CDR3 coding sequence is TGTGCCAGCAAAACCCGACAGTCAGATACGCAGTATTTT. The chain recombines TRBV6-5 with TRBJ2-3; possibly TRBD1 for D (5 bases). CDR1 MNHEY and CDR2 SVGAGI come from the germline V gene. The CDR3 sequence is 13 residues long. V was clipped by 7 bases and J by 4 bases, with 12 bases between them.

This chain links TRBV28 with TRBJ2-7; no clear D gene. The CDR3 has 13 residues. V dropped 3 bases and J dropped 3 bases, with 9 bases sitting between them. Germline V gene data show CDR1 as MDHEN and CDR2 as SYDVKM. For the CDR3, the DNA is TGTGCCAGCAGTTTGTCCCCTGTCTACGAGCAGTACTTC. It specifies CASSLSPVYEQYF.